The sequence of this T cell receptor beta chain was determined in a study of beta chain features in type 1 diabetes listed by TCRdb under 2018. In terms of the full investigation: Patients and healthy donors did not differ in mean age, gender distribution, total cell number or subset yield. In the study, TCRB repertoires of sorted circulating CD4+ T cell subsets from recently diagnosed type 1 diabetes patients were compared with those of matched healthy donors. Naive and central memory subsets were obtained from all 30 or so donors, but regulatory and stem cell-like memory subsets were isolated from only 8 patients and roughly 8 healthy donors. A total of 85 million to 140 million sorted cells were examined across all samples, and the number of cells per subset was strongly correlated with RNA yield.

The germline V gene encodes CDR1 MGHRA and CDR2 YSYEKL. The CDR3 covers 12 residues, taking in both the cysteine and the phenylalanine. The kept DNA is CDR3 alone, 36 bases in frame from the first base. The trim is 7 bases for V and 8 bases for J, with a gap of 14 bases between the germline ends. The research as a whole found: Patients with type 1 diabetes made fewer insertions and deleted more nucleotides at VDJ recombination sites, implying thymic rearrangement abnormalities. The naive, central memory and regulatory TCRB repertoires appeared to resemble one another more closely among patients than among healthy donors. PCR might favor shorter templates, but patient and control samples were amplified and corrected together, so any skew would affect both groups equally. In all four CD4+ subsets, TCRB CDR3 length was moderately but significantly shorter in type 1 diabetes patients. HLA sub-analyses involved small numbers of individuals, so any influence of HLA type on TCRB rearrangement remained unresolved. Sequencing cDNA rather than genomic DNA could over-represent highly expressing activated cells, although activation and CD3 levels did not differ between groups.

Each donor gave one peripheral blood draw, approximately 120 mL on average, collected into heparinised tubes. A BD FACSAria II and a panel including CD45RO, CCR7, CD25, CD127, CD95 and CD27 were used to sort naive, central memory, regulatory and stem cell-like memory CD4+ T cells. A purity above 95% was achieved for all sorted populations. Right away, PBMCs were isolated by Lymphoprep density gradient centrifugation and were stained directly, with no culture step. So that batch effects would be minimized, each experiment stained and sorted samples in pairs, pairing one healthy donor with one patient. The entire amount of isolated RNA was reverse transcribed using the High Capacity cDNA Reverse Transcription Kit, so the sequenced TCRB transcripts were expressed ones. Stem cell-like memory T cell samples underwent survey-depth immunoSEQ sequencing, averaging approximately 920,000 total reads per sample. Sorted cells were lysed in RLT buffer and RNA was extracted with DNase-treated RNeasy Micro or Mini kits, depending on cell number. To prevent cross-contamination, each cell subset was processed individually, whereas patient and healthy donor samples were processed jointly. The immunoSEQ multiplex PCR was used to amplify TCRB sequences from cDNA, generating 87-bp fragments that spanned the CDR3 region. Amplicons were sequenced on the Illumina HiSeq platform. The original methods were these. PCR bias was computationally corrected using synthetic template baselines, reads within Hamming distance 2 were collapsed, and singletons that could not be merged were discarded. Reads were aligned to IMGT to assign V, D and J genes, CDR3 length, and insertions or deletions at six rearrangement sites. Within each subset, clonotype counts were normalized to sorted cell number, after which true diversity and Gini coefficients were computed with the tcR R package. The overlap coefficient, calculated on TCRB nucleotide sequences, was used to quantify repertoire sharing. TCRdb stores this immuneACCESS table with in-frame sequences only. Part of the clones is absent; in the studies checked, under half of the shortfall reflects unresolved V genes, and no reason is known for the rest. For V, J and clone size, that table is used; D and trimming come from the DNA. This sample gives about 16,000 clones in total; approximately 50% of them show up just once. About 0.42% of the sample is taken by the ten largest.

This clone has only a few counts. Its antigen is not yet known. No base quality information exists; no much larger clone differs at one position. The sample consisted of stem cell memory CD4+ T cells from blood. This sample's cell subset or site label indicates: stem cell-like memory CD4+ T cells. This receptor was obtained from a woman younger than 30 in good health. The V gene is TRBV4-1 and the J gene is TRBJ1-1; confidence is insufficient to name the D gene. The CDR3 protein sequence reads: CASTGGRPEAFF. The nucleotide sequence reads as follows: TGCGCCAGCACGGGTGGAAGGCCCGAAGCTTTCTTT.